A single sample gave rise to the 18 T cell receptor beta chains below, sequenced in a study of blood T cell repertoires in COVID-19. Clones were read by immunoSEQ multiplex PCR, and TCRdb kept only the in-frame ones, dropping some. In the table there are 150,000 to 200,000 clones, around 89% of which are singletons. Material: PBMCs or T cells enriched from blood (not recorded which). The receptors come from a woman under 30 who had recovered from COVID-19.

The chain employs TRBV5-5 and TRBJ2-2; 10 nucleotides match TRBD2. V shed 1 base, J shed 3 bases, and the junction held 9 bases outside the gene matches. The CDR3 is made up of 18 amino acids. Germline V CDR1 and CDR2: SGHKS, YYEKEE (reference sequence). Written as DNA, the CDR3 is TGTGCCAGCAGCTTGTCGCCTAGCGGGAGACCTGACACCGGGGAGCTGTTTTTT. Translated, it gives CASSLSPSGRPDTGELFF.

This rearrangement joins TRBV7-9 to TRBJ2-7, with no clear D. V was pared by 4 bases and J by 2 bases, with 12 bases between. The CDR3 spans 14 residues. Germline assignment: CDR1 SEHNR and CDR2 FQNEAQ (reference sequence). This CDR3 reads CASSSRQGPYEQYF. The CDR3, as DNA: TGTGCCAGCAGCTCGAGACAAGGTCCCTACGAGCAGTACTTC.

The rearrangement uses TRBV7-9 and TRBJ1-3; 11 bases agree with TRBD1. V lost 4 bases, J lost 8 bases, and 4 bases stayed unmatched. Germline values: CDR1 SEHNR, CDR2 FQNEAQ (reference sequence). The CDR3 length is 14 residues. Here the CDR3 DNA reads TGTGCCAGCAGCTACCGGACAGGGGGCGACACCATATATTTT. Protein: CASSYRTGGDTIYF.

The V and J genes are TRBV14 and TRBJ2-7; D possibly corresponds to TRBD1 (5 bases). Trimming removed 2 bases from V and 5 bases from J, with 7 bases in between. Germline values: CDR1 SGHDN, CDR2 FVKESK. This CDR3 has 12 residues. This CDR3 reads CASSQTRDEQYF. CDR3 nucleotides: TGTGCCAGCAGCCAAACCAGGGACGAGCAGTACTTC.

This chain connects TRBV27 to TRBJ1-6; TRBD1 matches at 8 bases. The CDR3 loop spans 15 amino acids. V lost 0 bases and J lost 9; bases outside the gene matches: 4. CDR1 is MNHEY, CDR2 SMNVEV, per germline (reference sequence). CDR3 nucleotides: TGTGCCAGCAGTTTATCGCGGACAGGGCCTTCACCCCTCCACTTT. It yields the protein CASSLSRTGPSPLHF.

The chain employs TRBV29-1 and TRBJ2-1; 13 bases are a match to TRBD2. The CDR3 covers 16 residues. V shed 4 bases, J shed 1 base, and the junction held 4 bases outside the gene matches. Germline V lookup: CDR1 SQVTM, CDR2 ANQGSEA. Here the CDR3 DNA reads TGCAGCGTTGTCGGACTAGCGGGAGCTTCCTACAATGAGCAGTTCTTC. Its protein is CSVVGLAGASYNEQFF.

The chain employs TRBV7-2 and TRBJ2-7; the D is unclear. The V gene's germline CDR1 is SGHTA and CDR2 FQGNSA. The CDR3 is 14 residues long. Trimming took 0 bases from V and 0 from J, leaving 6 bases between them. The CDR3 DNA reads TGTGCCAGCAGCTTAGCGATCAGCTCCTACGAGCAGTACTTC. Its translation is CASSLAISSYEQYF.

On this clone: Other nucleotide sequences in the sample specify the same CDR3. The chain couples TRBV12-3 or TRBV12-4 to TRBJ1-2; D is perhaps TRBD1 (5 bases). This CDR3 region has 12 residues. Trimming pared 5 bases from V and 5 bases from J, leaving 9 bases between. CDR3 coding DNA: TGTGCCAGCAGTCCAGGGCGATATGGCTACACCTTC. It specifies CASSPGRYGYTF.

This clone was detected once. This chain joins TRBV4-2 and TRBJ2-7; D is unresolved. The CDR3 spans 14 residues. The V gene lost 2 bases and the J gene lost 3 bases, with 11 bases spanning the gap. The germline CDR1 and CDR2 sequences are LGHNA and YNFKEQ. This chain's CDR3 is CASSQIAHGYEQYF. The CDR3 DNA reads as TGTGCCAGCAGCCAAATTGCTCACGGCTACGAGCAGTACTTC.

The gene calls are TRBV28 and TRBJ2-7; possible D gene TRBD2, 5 bases. The germline V gene encodes CDR1 MDHEN and CDR2 SYDVKM. CDR3 length: 17 amino acids. Between the trimmed V and J ends, which lost 1 base and 4 bases, there was a span of 20 bases. The CDR3 is CASSLLRLNGKEYEQYF. The CDR3 DNA is TGTGCCAGCAGTTTATTACGCCTAAACGGGAAGGAGTACGAGCAGTACTTC.

V and J are TRBV7-9 and TRBJ1-4, with TRBD1 as a possible D gene (5 bases). The germline CDR1 and CDR2 sequences are SEHNR and FQNEAQ (reference sequence). V lost 11 bases and J 6 bases, leaving 13 bases between the germline ends. This CDR3 region has 12 residues. CDR3 sequence (DNA): TGTGCCGGGGGGGTGACACATGAAAAACTGTTTTTT. It specifies CAGGVTHEKLFF.

The chain couples TRBV7-6 to TRBJ2-5; 14 positions agree with TRBD2. CDR3 length equals 16 residues. V lost 5 bases, J lost 4 bases, and 6 bases stayed unmatched. Per the germline V gene, CDR1 is SGHVS and CDR2 is FNYEAQ. The DNA for the CDR3 is TGTGCCAGCAGCCACCCGGGACTAGCGGGAGCAGAGACCCAGTACTTC. It yields the protein CASSHPGLAGAETQYF.

This clone was seen once. The rearrangement joins TRBV2 to TRBJ2-5; a possible D gene is TRBD2 (5 bases). V was trimmed by 7 bases and J by 5 bases, leaving 17 bases between them. This CDR3 spans 14 amino acids. Germline V gives CDR1 SNHLY, CDR2 FYNNEI. The CDR3, as DNA: TGTGCCAGCATGGCGCTATTGAGGAGGGAGACCCAGTACTTC. Translated, it gives CASMALLRRETQYF.

The chain uses TRBV27 and TRBJ2-3; 11 positions agree with TRBD2. Germline CDR1 MNHEY, CDR2 SMNVEV (reference sequence). This CDR3 is built from 17 residues. The trim removed 0 bases at V and 7 bases at J, leaving 9 bases unmatched. CDR3 residues: CASSLSIRTSGSYTQYF. CDR3 sequence (DNA): TGTGCCAGCAGTTTATCCATTAGGACTAGCGGGTCCTATACGCAGTATTTT.

V is TRBV2 and J is TRBJ1-5; no reliable D call. Per the germline V gene, CDR1 is SNHLY and CDR2 is FYNNEI. The CDR3 length is 16 residues. V was clipped by 4 bases and J by 2 bases, with 15 bases between them. CDR3 sequence (DNA): TGTGCCAGCAGTGCGCCGGGAGGAGGTGGCAATCAGCCCCAGCATTTT. Translated: CASSAPGGGGNQPQHF.

DNA for the CDR3: TGCGCCAGCAGATCCCCCGGGGGCGGGAGGGCCTACAATGAGCAGTTCTTC. Amino acid sequence: CASRSPGGGRAYNEQFF. The chain links TRBV10-2 to TRBJ2-1, with 9 bases lining up with TRBD2. CDR1 WSHSY and CDR2 SAAADI come from the germline V gene. The CDR3 consists of 17 residues. V shed 6 bases, J shed 2 bases, and the junction held 11 bases outside the gene matches.

This clone came up once. The chain recombines TRBV19 with TRBJ1-4, with D unresolved. Trimming took off 8 bases at V and 7 bases at J, with 11 bases between the two ends. The CDR3 is 12 amino acids. CDR1 LNHDA and CDR2 SQIVND come from the germline V gene (reference sequence). The DNA for the CDR3 is TGTGCCAGTGGAGGCGATCGTGAAAAACTGTTTTTT. Translating gives CASGGDREKLFF.

The chain links TRBV6-5 to TRBJ1-6; weak D call: TRBD1 (6 bases). This CDR3 spans 16 amino acids. The V and J ends lost 4 bases and 7 bases respectively, with 17 bases between them. Per the germline V gene, CDR1 is MNHEY and CDR2 is SVGAGI. The CDR3 is CASSLSWTAVNSPLHF. In nucleotides, the CDR3 is TGTGCCAGCAGTTTATCCTGGACAGCAGTCAATTCACCCCTCCACTTT.